Below, 9 T cell receptor beta chains from the same sample are listed, as sequenced in a study of T cell repertoires in cytomegalovirus infection. In TCRdb, the reads were re-called with MiXCR into one record per CDR3 protein. The sample has about 490,000 distinct CDR3 sequences, approximately 16% seen once. Sequencing input: CD8+ T cells from PBMCs. Receptor source: a human donor in good health (CMV status not recorded). Some clones in this sample may be carry-over from other donors' samples.

This clonotype occurred many times. The chain combines TRBV4-2 with TRBJ2-4, with D perhaps matching TRBD1 (6 bases). Germline V gene data show CDR1 as LGHNA and CDR2 as YNFKEQ. The CDR3 is 13 residues long. V was pared by 8 bases and J by 9 bases, with 17 bases between. This CDR3 is CASGIQGLGIQYF. In nucleotides, the CDR3 is TGTGCCAGCGGAATACAGGGATTAGGCATTCAGTACTTC.

Ten or more counts support this clonotype. The chain has TRBV7-6 and TRBJ1-4; 8 positions agree with TRBD1. With V trimmed by 4 bases and J by 0 bases, 10 bases remained unmatched. CDR3 size: 18 residues. Germline V gene lookup returns CDR1 SGHVS and CDR2 FNYEAQ. The CDR3 sequence: CASSSGTGGPSTNEKLFF. The CDR3 region has the DNA TGTGCCAGCAGCTCCGGGACAGGAGGACCTTCAACTAATGAAAAACTGTTTTTT.

This clonotype has a count of ten or more. The rearrangement joins TRBV25-1 to TRBJ1-1; 8 positions match TRBD1. The germline gives CDR1 MGHDK, CDR2 SYGVNS. V dropped 3 bases and J dropped 3; count of bases not matched to a gene: 6. The CDR3 is 15 residues long. The CDR3 coding sequence is TGTGCCAGCAGTGACCAGGGGGCTCTGCACACTGAAGCTTTCTTT. Amino acids: CASSDQGALHTEAFF.

On this clonotype: This may stem from a read error, because a much larger clone lies one nucleotide away. The chain is built from TRBV19 and TRBJ2-4; tentative D call: TRBD1 (5 bases). Between the trimmed V and J ends, which lost 3 bases and 6 bases, there was a span of 15 bases. Germline assignment: CDR1 LNHDA and CDR2 SQIVND (reference sequence). The CDR3 runs to 15 residues. The CDR3 DNA follows: TGTGCCAGTAGTATGGGGCAGGTACCGAGAAACATTCAGTACTTC. This sequence encodes CASSMGQVPRNIQYF.

This clonotype was found many times. The chain couples TRBV5-6 to TRBJ2-1; weak D call: TRBD2 (5 bases). The CDR3 totals 17 residues. In germline, CDR1 is SGHDT, CDR2 YYEEEE. Trimming took 4 bases from V and 4 from J, leaving 21 bases between them. CDR3 amino acids: CASSRPGSGSNYNEQFF. In DNA form, the CDR3 reads TGTGCCAGCAGCCGGCCCGGTTCGGGGAGCAATTACAATGAGCAGTTCTTC.

This clonotype came up many times. This CDR3 reads CASSPGHGGGNSNQPQHF. DNA of the CDR3: TGTGCCAGCAGCCCGGGACACGGGGGAGGTAATAGCAATCAGCCCCAGCATTTT. V gene TRBV6-6 combines with J gene TRBJ1-5; a possible D gene is TRBD1 (6 bases). Between the trimmed V and J ends, which lost 6 bases and 0 bases, there was a span of 21 bases. The germline gives CDR1 MNHNY, CDR2 SVGAGI (reference sequence). The CDR3 spans 18 residues.

Many counts were recorded for this clonotype. The chain uses TRBV6-5 and TRBJ2-7, with a tentative D call TRBD1 (5 bases). The CDR3 covers 14 residues. V was clipped by 2 bases and J by 11 bases, with 19 bases between them. Germline CDR1 MNHEY, CDR2 SVGAGI. The DNA for the CDR3 is TGTGCCAGCAGTTACGGGGCCTACTCGCCCAGCGAGTACTTC. Its translation: CASSYGAYSPSEYF.

In its sample, this clonotype was seen a few times. V gene TRBV29-1 combines with J gene TRBJ1-2, with 11 bases that match TRBD1. V trimming: 4 bases; J trimming: 0 bases; junction bases outside the gene matches: 13. CDR1 and CDR2 from the germline V gene are SQVTM and ANQGSEA. CDR3 size: 18 residues. The CDR3 is CSVVSRTGGEGANYGYTF. CDR3 in DNA: TGCAGCGTTGTGAGTCGGACAGGGGGCGAAGGAGCTAACTATGGCTACACCTTC.

Note on this clonotype: With a much larger clone just one base away, this may be a read error. The chain joins TRBV7-3 to TRBJ2-1, with 8 nucleotides matching TRBD2. Germline V gene lookup returns CDR1 SGHTA and CDR2 FQGTGA. The CDR3 is 15 amino acids. The CDR3 DNA reads as TGTGCCAGCACCCCAGGGGCGGGGGGCTACAATGAGCAGTGCTTC. This sequence encodes CASTPGAGGYNEQCF.